Below are 14 T cell receptor beta chains sequenced from a single sample in a study of blood T cell repertoires in COVID-19. Only in-frame clones appear in the TCRdb table, and some are missing; sequencing was by immunoSEQ multiplex PCR. The repertoire holds about 110,000 clones, with approximately 83% as singletons. Sequenced material: peripheral blood. Receptors were obtained from a woman aged 70-85 years with acute or convalescent COVID-19.

This rearrangement joins TRBV13 to TRBJ1-1, with no clear D. V lost 5 bases and J lost 4, with 11 bases in between. Per the germline V gene, CDR1 is PRHDT and CDR2 is FYEKMQ (reference sequence). This CDR3 has 13 amino acids. In nucleotides, the CDR3 is TGTGCCAGCAGCCCCCCCCCGGGCACTGAAGCTTTCTTT. Amino acids: CASSPPPGTEAFF.

This clone was counted only a few times. The chain carries TRBV6-6 and TRBJ1-6; the D gene is possibly TRBD1 (6 bases). Germline CDR1 reads MNHNY; CDR2 reads SVGAGI (reference sequence). CDR3 length: 15 amino acids. V was clipped by 2 bases and J by 7 bases, with 12 bases between them. DNA for the CDR3: TGTGCCAGCAGTTACGGTGGGAGGGGGAATTCACCCCTCCACTTT. This codes for CASSYGGRGNSPLHF.

This clone appeared a few times. The chain links TRBV19 to TRBJ1-2, with D possibly TRBD1 on 6 matching bases. Germline CDR1 and CDR2: LNHDA and SQIVND (reference sequence). V lost 6 bases and J lost 4, with 24 bases in between. The CDR3 covers 17 residues. Written as DNA, the CDR3 is TGTGCCAGTAGCATATCCCACACCTCTACAGGGACCTATGGCTACACCTTC. Protein product: CASSISHTSTGTYGYTF.

This chain links TRBV24-1 with TRBJ2-1; tentatively, D is TRBD2 (6 bases). V was pared by 2 bases and J by 6 bases, with 25 bases between. The germline V gene has CDR1 KGHDR and CDR2 SFDVKD. The length of the CDR3 is 19 residues. The CDR3 loop reads CATSDSRGGRQGSRNEQFF. CDR3 coding DNA: TGTGCCACCAGTGATTCGCGGGGTGGGAGGCAGGGCTCTCGCAATGAGCAGTTCTTC.

This clone has just a few counts. This chain joins TRBV6-2 or TRBV6-3 and TRBJ1-5; perhaps TRBD1 as D (5 bases). CDR1 MNHEY and CDR2 SVGEGT come from the germline V gene. The CDR3 is made up of 14 amino acids. Trimming removed 0 bases from V and 13 bases from J, with 16 bases in between. The DNA of the CDR3 is TGTGCCAGCAGTTACTCGGGACTGTCTTCGCAACAGCATTTT. Translation gives CASSYSGLSSQQHF.

CDR3 sequence (DNA): TGTGCCAGTAGTATCTTAGGGACAGGGTATGTCGGGGAGCTGTTTTTT. It is translated as CASSILGTGYVGELFF. The rearrangement joins TRBV19 to TRBJ2-2, with 9 bases lining up with TRBD1. In germline, CDR1 is LNHDA, CDR2 SQIVND (reference sequence). The CDR3 runs 16 residues. Unmatched junction bases numbered 9, after V lost 3 bases and J lost 7 bases.

This clone was seen a handful of times. V gene TRBV25-1 combines with J gene TRBJ1-6, with D tentatively TRBD1 (6 bases). The CDR3 totals 15 residues. V lost 3 bases, J lost 9 bases, and 15 bases lay in between. The germline gives CDR1 MGHDK, CDR2 SYGVNS. Here the CDR3 reads CASSDRGAEVSPLHF. The CDR3 DNA follows: TGTGCCAGCAGTGACCGGGGGGCAGAGGTTTCACCCCTCCACTTT.

The V gene is TRBV7-2, the J gene TRBJ1-2, with D hard to call. V lost 6 bases to trimming and J lost 7 bases, with 15 bases between them. This CDR3 spans 13 amino acids. Germline V gene sequence: CDR1 SGHTA, CDR2 FQGNSA. The CDR3: CASSYLSILGYTF. In DNA, the CDR3 is TGTGCCAGCAGTTATTTATCTATCCTTGGCTACACCTTC.

The V gene is TRBV2, the J gene TRBJ2-7; D possibly corresponds to TRBD2 (6 bases). This CDR3 spans 11 amino acids. The V end lost 6 bases, the J end lost 7 bases, and 10 bases lay between the germline ends. Germline V lookup: CDR1 SNHLY, CDR2 FYNNEI. The CDR3 loop reads CASRVEGEQYF. CDR3 bases: TGTGCCAGCAGGGTGGAGGGGGAGCAGTACTTC.

The chain combines TRBV5-6 with TRBJ1-5, with D perhaps TRBD1 (6 bases). Germline V gene sequence: CDR1 SGHDT, CDR2 YYEEEE. The CDR3 sequence is 14 residues long. V lost 6 bases and J 7 bases, leaving 17 bases between the germline ends. In DNA, the CDR3 is TGTGCCAGCACCACGGGAGGGGGAGAACAGCCCCAGCATTTT. Residues: CASTTGGGEQPQHF.

The CDR3 DNA sequence: TGTGCCAGCAGGACTTTAGGGGGCGCATCCTACGAGCAGTACTTC. Translated: CASRTLGGASYEQYF. The rearrangement joins TRBV27 to TRBJ2-7, with TRBD1 identical over 7 bases. Looked up from germline, CDR1 is MNHEY and CDR2 is SMNVEV (reference sequence). J gave up 1 base and V 6 bases, and 9 bases lay outside the gene matches. This CDR3 contains 15 residues.

The chain recombines TRBV2 with TRBJ1-2; 7 nucleotides match TRBD1. Germline V gene lookup returns CDR1 SNHLY and CDR2 FYNNEI. The V segment lost 7 bases and the J segment 8 bases; nucleotides outside the gene matches: 7. CDR3 length equals 12 residues. For the CDR3, the DNA is TGTGCCAGCAAACGACAGGGTAGCGGCTACACCTTC. Translated: CASKRQGSGYTF.

The chain uses TRBV5-1 and TRBJ1-6; D is ambiguous. V lost 2 bases, J lost 6 bases, and 9 bases lay in between. CDR3 length: 14 residues. The germline V gene encodes CDR1 SGHRS and CDR2 YFSETQ. DNA for the CDR3: TGCGCCAGCAGCTTAGAGGCCCCTAATTCACCCCTCCACTTT. It is translated as CASSLEAPNSPLHF.

The chain recombines TRBV7-3 with TRBJ2-1; D uncertain. Germline loops: CDR1 SGHTA, CDR2 FQGTGA. The CDR3 totals 15 residues. The V end lost 5 bases, the J end lost 5 bases, and 16 bases lay between the germline ends. CDR3: CASSLTPSRNNEQFF. In DNA, the CDR3 is TGTGCCAGCAGCCTCACTCCATCGCGAAACAATGAGCAGTTCTTC. The whole variable domain, remainder taken from reference TRBV7-3 and TRBJ2-1, is GAGVSQTPSNKVTEKGKYVELRCDPISGHTALYWYRQSLGQGPEFLIYFQGTGAADDSGLPNDRFFAVRPEGSVSTLKIQRTERGDSAVYLCASSLTPSRNNEQFFGPGTRLTVL.